This TCR beta chain was captured in a study of T cells after posttransplantation cyclophosphamide. Assay: immunoSEQ multiplex PCR; the TCRdb copy retains only in-frame clones and omits some. Among about 52,000 clones, around 94% were seen once, and the ten largest hold about 3%. Broader study findings: TRB clonality was highly associated with recipient CMV seropositivity and reactivation. Later post-transplant blood repertoires were often dominated by donor CD8+ memory clones. Tissue-infiltrating T cells from skin or gut overlapped little with blood T cells.

Details on this clone: Its matching antigen is unknown.

The related graft donor's blood sample was taken on the day of bone marrow donation. CDR1 is LNHDA and CDR2 is SQIVND in the germline V gene (reference sequence). Losses at the gene ends were 6 bases for V and 2 bases for J; bases not matched to a gene: 9. CDR3 length equals 16 residues. The chain carries TRBV19 and TRBJ1-5; TRBD1 agrees at 8 bases. The TCR was taken from a woman aged 25 to 39 in good health and a related stem cell transplant donor. Sequencing was carried out using PBMCs. The CDR3 loop reads CASRVTGELGNQPQHF. The CDR3 DNA reads as TGTGCCAGTAGAGTGACAGGGGAGTTGGGCAATCAGCCCCAGCATTTT. The full variable domain, its missing parts supplied by reference TRBV19 and TRBJ1-5, is DGGITQSPKYLFRKEGQNVTLSCEQNLNHDAMYWYRQDPGQGLRLIYYSQIVNDFQKGDIAEGYSVSREKKESFPLTVTSAQKNPTAFYLCASRVTGELGNQPQHFGDGTRLSIL.